Shown below are 29 T cell receptor beta chains from a single sample sequenced in a study of T cells after yellow fever vaccination. TCRdb itself ran the 5' RACE reads through MiXCR, one entry per CDR3 protein. The data contain around 65,000 distinct CDR3 sequences, 5.9% of them singletons. This material consisted of CD4+ T cells sorted from PBMCs, taken more than 13 days after the first yellow fever vaccination. The receptors come from a man between 18 and 29 years old who received the YFV17D yellow fever vaccine.

J is TRBJ2-3 and V is TRBV7-8; 10 nucleotides agree with TRBD1. The CDR3 consists of 15 residues. V was clipped by 8 bases and J by 4 bases; unmatched bases: 9. The germline gives CDR1 SGHVS, CDR2 FQNEAQ. CDR3 coding DNA: TGTGCCAGCCGCTCCTGGGACAGGGGCTCAGATACGCAGTATTTT. This translates into CASRSWDRGSDTQYF.

The table lists this clonotype with many counts. The rearrangement joins TRBV7-9 to TRBJ2-5; possible D gene TRBD2, 6 bases. V was shortened by 2 bases and J by 0 bases, with 7 bases between the two germline ends. The CDR3 runs to 14 residues. Germline V gene lookup returns CDR1 SEHNR and CDR2 FQNEAQ (reference sequence). The CDR3 region has the DNA TGTGCCAGCAGCTTACGGGGGAACCAAGAGACCCAGTACTTC. Translating gives CASSLRGNQETQYF.

This clonotype was counted many times. This chain uses TRBV11-2 with TRBJ2-4; D might be TRBD1 (7 bases). CDR1 is SGHAT, CDR2 FQNNGV, per germline. The CDR3 covers 17 residues. V dropped 2 bases and J dropped 2 bases, with 16 bases sitting between them. The CDR3, as DNA: TGTGCCAGCAGCTTATTTGGGCAGGGGGGAACCAAAAACATTCAGTACTTC. This gives the protein CASSLFGQGGTKNIQYF.

This clonotype has a count of ten or more. The chain is built from TRBV7-2 and TRBJ2-5; tentative D call: TRBD1 (6 bases). Germline lookup yields CDR1 SGHTA and CDR2 FQGNSA. The CDR3 consists of 16 residues. V lost 7 bases to trimming and J lost 1 base, with 19 bases between them. The CDR3 nucleotides read TGTGCCAGCACCCCCGGACTTTTGGGGGCCCAAGAGACCCAGTACTTC. Protein product: CASTPGLLGAQETQYF.

This clonotype was detected many times. This sequence joins TRBV18 and TRBJ2-7; D is uncertain. V was pared by 3 bases and J by 6 bases, with 15 bases between. The germline V gene has CDR1 KGHSH and CDR2 LQKENI. CDR3 length equals 14 residues. The CDR3 is CASSPNAGLGEQYV. As DNA, the CDR3 is TGTGCCAGCTCACCCAACGCCGGTTTGGGCGAGCAGTACGTC.

This clonotype came up many times. CDR3 protein: CASSLAQGGNTIYF. CDR3 DNA: TGTGCCAGCAGCTTAGCCCAGGGTGGAAACACCATATATTTT. The rearrangement links TRBV7-2 to TRBJ1-3; possibly TRBD1 for D (5 bases). V gave up 0 bases and J gave up 3 bases, with 6 bases separating them. Germline CDR1 and CDR2: SGHTA and FQGNSA. The CDR3 contains 14 residues.

The chain combines TRBV5-4 with TRBJ2-3; D is perhaps TRBD1 (7 bases). The CDR3 is 14 amino acids. Germline CDR1 and CDR2: SGHNT and YYREEE (reference sequence). V shed 0 bases and J shed 10 bases, with 15 bases lying between them. The CDR3 reads CASSLGQGGIAQYF. Written as DNA, the CDR3 is TGTGCCAGCAGCTTGGGTCAGGGGGGAATTGCGCAGTATTTT.

This clonotype was counted ten times or more. CDR3 region: CASSWGTGSAGELFF. In nucleotides, the CDR3 is TGTGCCAGCAGTTGGGGGACAGGGTCCGCCGGGGAGCTGTTTTTT. The gene calls are TRBV28 and TRBJ2-2, with TRBD1 identical over 9 bases. V gave up 4 bases and J gave up 6 bases; unmatched junction bases: 6. This CDR3 has 15 residues. Looked up from germline, CDR1 is MDHEN and CDR2 is SYDVKM. Full variable domain (outside the CDR3, taken from reference TRBV28 and TRBJ2-2): DVKVTQSSRYLVKRTGEKVFLECVQDMDHENMFWYRQDPGLGLRLIYFSYDVKMKEKGDIPEGYSVSREKKERFSLILESASTNQTSMYLCASSWGTGSAGELFFGEGSRLTVL.

This clonotype has at least ten counts. The chain is built from TRBV12-3 or TRBV12-4 and TRBJ1-4; no clear D gene. The germline V and J ends were trimmed by 5 bases and 5 bases, with 12 bases remaining between them. This CDR3 is built from 14 residues. The CDR3 loop is CASSHRAPNEKLFF. CDR3 nucleotide sequence: TGTGCCAGCAGTCACCGGGCTCCAAATGAAAAACTGTTTTTT.

This clonotype was counted at least ten times. The chain carries TRBV5-1 and TRBJ2-3; D possibly corresponds to TRBD2 (6 bases). The CDR3 has 16 amino acids. Per germline, CDR1 SGHRS and CDR2 YFSETQ. V was pared by 2 bases and J by 2 bases, with 15 bases between. CDR3 coding DNA: TGCGCCAGCAGCTTACAAAGCGCGGGGACCACAGATACGCAGTATTTT. This encodes CASSLQSAGTTDTQYF.

This clonotype turned up a few times. This chain joins TRBV6-5 and TRBJ1-5, with unresolved D. Germline assignment: CDR1 MNHEY and CDR2 SVGAGI. The CDR3 runs 13 residues. Trimming took 0 bases from V and 3 from J, leaving 3 bases between them. The CDR3 DNA reads as TGTGCCAGCAGTTACTCCTACAATCAGCCCCAGCATTTT. Translating gives CASSYSYNQPQHF.

This clonotype was recorded many times. The V and J genes are TRBV7-2 and TRBJ1-1; D is ambiguous. The V gene's germline CDR1 is SGHTA and CDR2 FQGNSA. The CDR3 contains 14 residues. The V end was cut by 3 bases, the J end by 4 bases, with 12 bases between. This CDR3 is CASSFPTERTEAFF. DNA for the CDR3: TGTGCCAGCAGCTTCCCGACCGAACGCACTGAAGCTTTCTTT.

The table lists this clonotype with a few counts. This chain uses TRBV20-1 with TRBJ2-7; 12 bases are shared with TRBD1. Germline loops: CDR1 DFQATT, CDR2 SNEGSKA (reference sequence). The CDR3 consists of 18 residues. Trimming cost V 6 bases and J 3 bases; bases outside gene matches: 18. CDR3 protein: CSALGTGGRVGSLYEQYV. CDR3 sequence (DNA): TGCAGTGCCCTCGGGACAGGGGGCAGGGTAGGTAGCCTCTACGAGCAGTACGTC.

In the case of this clonotype: Since a much larger clone is just one base distant, this may be a read error. The chain combines TRBV7-2 with TRBJ2-5; 7 bases map to TRBD2. J was trimmed by 5 bases and V by 4 bases; bases with no gene match: 7. The CDR3 is 14 amino acids. Germline V lookup: CDR1 SGHTA, CDR2 FQGNSA. CDR3 bases: TGTGCCAGCAGCTACAACACCGGGGGGGAGACCCAGTACTTC. It translates to CASSYNTGGETQYF.

This clonotype was recorded at least ten times. The chain joins TRBV11-2 to TRBJ1-6; D is ambiguous. Trimming took 1 base from V and 6 from J, leaving 1 base between them. Germline assignment: CDR1 SGHAT and CDR2 FQNNGV. This CDR3 is built from 12 residues. The CDR3 DNA reads as TGTGCCAGCAGCTTAGTTAATTCACCCCTCCACTTT. Translating gives CASSLVNSPLHF. The full variable domain, its missing parts supplied by reference TRBV11-2 and TRBJ1-6, is EAGVAQSPRYKIIEKRQSVAFWCNPISGHATLYWYQQILGQGPKLLIQFQNNGVVDDSQLPKDRFSAERLKGVDSTLKIQPAKLEDSAVYLCASSLVNSPLHFGNGTRLTVT.

This clonotype was picked up a small number of times. V and J are TRBV5-1 and TRBJ1-6, with 8 bases that match TRBD1. This CDR3 contains 15 residues. The V gene's germline CDR1 is SGHRS and CDR2 YFSETQ. V was pared by 0 bases and J by 7 bases, with 3 bases of the junction left unmatched. The CDR3 coding sequence is TGCGCCAGCAGCTTGGACAGGGGGGCAAATTCACCCCTCCACTTT. It codes for CASSLDRGANSPLHF.

The chain joins TRBV21-1 to TRBJ1-6; the table assigns TRBD1, which was not confirmed against the DNA. TRBV21-1 represents a pseudogene. CDR3 length: 14 amino acids. The CDR3: CASSTRDSNSPLHF. CDR3 sequence (DNA): TGTGCCAGCAGCACCCGGGACAGTAATTCACCCCTCCACTTT.

This clonotype has at least ten counts. In nucleotides, the CDR3 is TGCGCCAGCAGCCATGGACAGGACCAAGATACGCAGTATTTT. Encoded protein: CASSHGQDQDTQYF. The genes are TRBV5-1 and TRBJ2-3, with 7 bases aligning to TRBD1. Germline assignment: CDR1 SGHRS and CDR2 YFSETQ. The CDR3 contains 14 residues. Trimming took 4 bases from V and 5 from J; bases not matched to a gene: 7.

This clonotype has a count of ten or more. This sequence joins TRBV7-9 and TRBJ2-2; 7 positions agree with TRBD1. The CDR3 covers 16 residues. The trim removed 5 bases at V and 5 bases at J, leaving 11 bases unmatched. Per germline, CDR1 SEHNR and CDR2 FQNEAQ (reference sequence). CDR3 sequence: CASSPRGILGTGELFF. In DNA form, the CDR3 reads TGTGCCAGCAGCCCCAGGGGGATCCTGGGGACCGGGGAGCTGTTTTTT.

This clonotype was recorded many times. The chain combines TRBV27 with TRBJ2-2; D may be TRBD1 (6 bases). V lost 3 bases and J 4 bases, leaving 9 bases between the germline ends. The CDR3 has 14 amino acids. The germline CDR1 and CDR2 sequences are MNHEY and SMNVEV (reference sequence). This chain's CDR3 is CASSFQGPTGELFF. DNA of the CDR3: TGTGCCAGCAGTTTCCAGGGGCCCACCGGGGAGCTGTTTTTT.

This clonotype appeared many times. The genes are TRBV7-2 and TRBJ2-7; the D gene is possibly TRBD2 (5 bases). CDR3 length equals 14 residues. Trimming took off 4 bases at V and 3 bases at J, with 13 bases between the two ends. Germline V gives CDR1 SGHTA, CDR2 FQGNSA. Here the CDR3 reads CASSSIYGDYEQYF. The CDR3 nucleotides are TGTGCCAGCAGCTCAATCTACGGGGACTACGAGCAGTACTTC.

This clonotype was counted many times. V gene TRBV11-3 combines with J gene TRBJ2-2; 8 nucleotides align to TRBD2. After removal of 5 bases from V and 1 base from J, the junction contained 6 bases not matched to a gene. The CDR3 contains 16 residues. Germline lookup yields CDR1 SGHNT and CDR2 YENEEA. The DNA of the CDR3 is TGTGCCAGCAGCCTGGTGGCGGGGGGGAACACCGGGGAGCTGTTTTTT. Its protein is CASSLVAGGNTGELFF.

This clonotype was observed at least ten times. V and J are TRBV12-3 or TRBV12-4 and TRBJ1-5, with 10 bases lining up with TRBD1. There are 15 residues in the CDR3. The V segment lost 6 bases and the J segment 4 bases; nucleotides outside the gene matches: 6. The CDR3 is CASRHDRGLNQPQHF. DNA for the CDR3: TGTGCCAGCAGACACGACAGGGGGCTTAATCAGCCCCAGCATTTT.

In its sample, this clonotype was seen many times. The chain is built from TRBV10-3 and TRBJ2-3; possible D gene TRBD1, 6 bases. With 11 bases removed from V and 2 bases from J, the gap between germline ends came to 17 bases. Germline CDR1 and CDR2: ENHRY and SYGVKD. The CDR3 is 14 amino acids. The CDR3 here is CAVQGTLHTDTQYF. CDR3 nucleotide sequence: TGTGCCGTACAGGGTACCCTTCACACAGATACGCAGTATTTT.

Many counts were recorded for this clonotype. The V and J genes are TRBV4-2 and TRBJ2-5; 8 nucleotides agree with TRBD1. With V trimmed by 3 bases and J by 5 bases, 5 bases remained unmatched. The CDR3 consists of 14 residues. The germline V gene has CDR1 LGHNA and CDR2 YNFKEQ. DNA for the CDR3: TGTGCCAGCAGCCACGACCAGGGGGCTGAGACCCAGTACTTC. Encoded protein: CASSHDQGAETQYF.

This clonotype was recorded at least ten times. The rearrangement uses TRBV4-2 and TRBJ2-5; 12 bases are shared with TRBD2. Germline-derived CDR1 and CDR2 are LGHNA and YNFKEQ. This CDR3 spans 16 amino acids. Trimming removed 0 bases from V and 2 bases from J; junction bases left unmatched: 1. The CDR3 sequence is CASSQELAGGQETQYF. CDR3 DNA sequence: TGTGCCAGCAGCCAAGAACTAGCGGGGGGTCAAGAGACCCAGTACTTC.

This clonotype was observed at least ten times. The chain links TRBV7-9 to TRBJ2-2; TRBD1 is a possible D gene (6 bases). Trimming stripped 3 bases from V and 8 bases from J, with 19 bases between. Looked up from germline, CDR1 is SEHNR and CDR2 is FQNEAQ (reference sequence). The CDR3 contains 16 residues. CDR3 sequence: CASSFWSGAGAGELFF. CDR3 coding DNA: TGTGCCAGCAGCTTCTGGTCAGGGGCTGGAGCTGGGGAGCTGTTTTTT.

This clonotype showed up many times. V usage is TRBV6-5 and J usage is TRBJ1-6; D unresolved. CDR1 and CDR2 from the germline V gene are MNHEY and SVGAGI. The CDR3 is 15 residues long. Trimming shortened V by 2 bases and J by 8 bases, and 13 bases separated the two germline ends. CDR3 sequence reads: CASSYGGGGDSPLHF. The CDR3 bases are TGTGCCAGCAGTTACGGAGGCGGTGGTGATTCACCCCTCCACTTT.

This clonotype was recorded many times. This chain connects TRBV25-1 to TRBJ2-5; maybe TRBD2 (5 bases). The CDR3 length is 13 residues. V was clipped by 7 bases and J by 2 bases, with 11 bases between them. Germline V gene sequence: CDR1 MGHDK, CDR2 SYGVNS. CDR3 in DNA: TGTGCCAGCAATCCGGACTTTCAAGAGACCCAGTACTTC. It specifies CASNPDFQETQYF.